This TCR beta chain originates from a study of blood T cell repertoires in COVID-19. On the study more broadly: Material from acute and convalescent COVID-19 was sourced from the United States, Italy and Spain. The cDNA or gDNA used as material had been derived from T cells, B-cell-depleted T cells, or PBMCs.

The germline V gene encodes CDR1 SEHNR and CDR2 FQNEAQ (reference sequence). Germline trimming cut 4 bases from V and 5 bases from J; bases unmatched to any gene: 4. This CDR3 has 13 amino acids. Those enrolled in Seattle joined during active infection and were followed longitudinally afterward. How the authors handled the data: For nucleated cells, counts were estimated from reference gene primer amplification. Method: immunoSEQ multiplex PCR; TCRdb's copy keeps in-frame clones and lacks some. V, J and clone size are taken as reported in that table, and D and trimming were inferred from the DNA itself. Of fewer than 300,000 clones listed, approximately 93% were seen once; the top ten hold about 2%.

The TCR comes from a woman aged 30 to 39 with COVID-19, enrolled during active disease. The sample taken for sequencing was peripheral blood. The V call is TRBV7-9, the J call TRBJ1-2; 7 bases map to TRBD1. The CDR3 DNA reads as TGTGCCAGCAGCTCGGGACAGCTTTATGGCTACACCTTC. Protein product: CASSSGQLYGYTF.